These T cell receptor beta chains were read from a single sample in a study of T cells expressing NK-cell markers. Each CDR3 protein gets one entry in TCRdb, which reprocessed the 5' RACE reads and gives no DNA. The sample totals hundreds of thousands of distinct CDR3 sequences. Material for sequencing was blood T cells: a sorted CD56 or NKG2C T cell subset, CD4+ or CD8+ T cells, or bulk PBMC T cells (not recorded which). Receptor source: a man between 18 and 29 years old in good health. The CDR3 runs from the conserved cysteine through the conserved F or W. Each record gives: V gene, J gene, CDR3 protein.

TRBV27	TRBJ2-3	CASSHRGRTDTQYF
TRBV12-3/TRBV12-4	TRBJ2-4	CASGAGVAGIQYF
TRBV4-2	TRBJ1-4	CASSQEPENEKLFF
TRBV4-3	TRBJ1-1	CASSQVGLNTEAFF
TRBV24-1	TRBJ2-2	CATSEGQQPFTGELFF
TRBV12-3/TRBV12-4	TRBJ2-6	CASSFSASGGSGANVLTF
TRBV9	TRBJ2-7	CASSVDRGKQYF
TRBV14	TRBJ2-1	CASSQGTSGAYNEQFF
TRBV6-1	TRBJ2-5	CASSFSGGQETQYF
TRBV7-2	TRBJ1-2	CASRPDGLYGYTF
TRBV11-2	TRBJ2-3	CASSFQQGTSTDTQYF
TRBV14	TRBJ2-3	CASSQGVPGTQYF
TRBV6-5	TRBJ2-1	CASSYRVRHNEQFF
TRBV29-1	TRBJ1-1	CSVVGHLNTEAFF
TRBV6-5	TRBJ1-5	CASSSLWDRGRSQPQHF
TRBV6-2/TRBV6-3	TRBJ1-5	CASSYPGEPQHF
TRBV30	TRBJ2-5	CAWSVSQGETQYF
TRBV11-2	TRBJ2-1	CASRGRREGPYNEQFF
TRBV14	TRBJ2-3	CASSPHRGNTQYF
TRBV20-1	TRBJ1-1	CSARWEFGPEAFF
TRBV5-1	TRBJ2-5	CASSLGALGQQETQYF
TRBV28	TRBJ2-1	CASSPPFMGVSYNEQFF
TRBV6-2/TRBV6-3	TRBJ2-1	CASSTSGTSTEQFF
TRBV5-1	TRBJ2-4	CASRFQDTGLGNIQYF